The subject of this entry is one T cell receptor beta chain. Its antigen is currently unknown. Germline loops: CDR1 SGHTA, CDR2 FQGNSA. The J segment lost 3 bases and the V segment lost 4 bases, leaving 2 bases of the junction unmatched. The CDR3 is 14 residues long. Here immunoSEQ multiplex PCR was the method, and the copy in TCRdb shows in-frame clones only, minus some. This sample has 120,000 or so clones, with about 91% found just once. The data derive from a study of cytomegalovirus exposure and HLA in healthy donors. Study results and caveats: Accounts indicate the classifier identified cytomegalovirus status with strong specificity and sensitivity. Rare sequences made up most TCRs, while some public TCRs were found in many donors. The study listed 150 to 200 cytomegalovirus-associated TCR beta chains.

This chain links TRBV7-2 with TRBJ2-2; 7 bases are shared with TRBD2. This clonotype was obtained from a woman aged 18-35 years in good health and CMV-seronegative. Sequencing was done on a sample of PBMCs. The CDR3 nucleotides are TGTGCCAGCAGCTCGGGGGGTCACACCGGGGAGCTGTTTTTT. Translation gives CASSSGGHTGELFF.